The clone carrying this T cell receptor beta chain was seen just once. V was cut by 3 bases and J by 0 bases, with 17 bases left in between. Per germline, CDR1 LNHDA and CDR2 SQIVND (reference sequence). The CDR3 runs to 17 residues. This sample stems from a study of blood T cell repertoires in COVID-19. Measured with immunoSEQ multiplex PCR; TCRdb has only the in-frame clones, and not every one. The sample holds 150,000 to 200,000 clones, 80% to 90% seen once. The chain employs TRBV19 and TRBJ1-1; D possibly corresponds to TRBD1 (6 bases). Sequencing was done on a sample of peripheral blood. The TCR was taken from a man in his 70s with active or convalescent COVID-19. The CDR3 sequence is CASSMVDRNIMNTEAFF. CDR3 coding DNA: TGTGCCAGTAGTATGGTCGACAGGAATATCATGAACACTGAAGCTTTCTTT.